This TCR beta chain was sequenced for a study of blood T cells in healthy people across ages. PCR was performed a second time for roughly 7 to 12 cycles using a sample-barcoded 5' primer and a J-beta primer mix. TCRdb analysed the 5' RACE reads with MiXCR anew, one entry per CDR3 protein. This table holds roughly 800,000 distinct CDR3 sequences, approximately 25% found once. This clonotype was counted only a few times. In germline, CDR1 is KGHSH, CDR2 LQKENI. This CDR3 spans 17 amino acids. V was shortened by 0 bases and J by 3 bases, with 17 bases between the two germline ends. The data also belong to a second study, concerning T cells of mothers and their children.

This sequence was found in a boy under 18 in good health. Sequencing used blood. The V gene is TRBV18, the J gene TRBJ2-5, with D possibly matching TRBD2 (6 bases). The CDR3 here is CASSPPTGLDHKETQYF. CDR3 sequence (DNA): TGTGCCAGCTCACCACCAACGGGACTCGATCACAAAGAGACCCAGTACTTC.